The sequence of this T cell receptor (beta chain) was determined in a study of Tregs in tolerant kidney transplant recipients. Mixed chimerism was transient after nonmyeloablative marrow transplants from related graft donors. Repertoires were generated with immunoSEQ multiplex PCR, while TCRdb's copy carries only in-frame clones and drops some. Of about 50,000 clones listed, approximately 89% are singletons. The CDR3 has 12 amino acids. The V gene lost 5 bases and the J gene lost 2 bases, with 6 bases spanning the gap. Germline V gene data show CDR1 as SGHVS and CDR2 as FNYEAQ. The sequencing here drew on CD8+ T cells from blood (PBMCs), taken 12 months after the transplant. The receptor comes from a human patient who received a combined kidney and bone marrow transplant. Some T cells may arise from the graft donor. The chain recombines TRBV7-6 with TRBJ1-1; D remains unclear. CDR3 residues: CASSLYNTEAFF. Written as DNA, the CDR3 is TGTGCCAGCAGCCTATATAACACTGAAGCTTTCTTT.